This TCR beta chain is drawn from a study of shared clonotypes between healthy human individuals (TCRdb year 2020). Describing the broader study: The cohort comprised a couple of women and a few men aged 18 to 49 years. To estimate repertoire size and how much clonotypes are shared between individuals, the study performed deep sequencing of blood TCR repertoires from a handful of healthy adults. Different laboratories and diverse techniques were used to prepare libraries and sequence TCR repertoires, to increase sequencing depth and limit assay-specific biases. Between about 0.9 and 8.9 billion PBMCs per donor were obtained by leukapheresis.

Using the deep immunoSEQ assay, multiplex PCR amplified TCR CDR3 regions from genomic DNA. For each cell subset, the extracted genomic DNA was distributed evenly across all wells of several immunoSEQ 96-well plates, and each plate served as one replicate. Each replicate PCR for unsorted PBMC received 300 to 350 ng genomic DNA, equal to approximately 30,000 T cell genomes. Unsorted PBMC genomic DNA was sequenced across ten immunoSEQ deep assay plates. Purified libraries were measured with a Qubit 3.0 fluorometer, size-checked on a Bioanalyzer 2100, and measured again with the KAPA Library Quantification kit. Each immunoSEQ 96-well plate was sequenced on its own single-read 150-cycle Illumina NextSeq 550 flow cell. On the study's bioinformatics: The immunoSEQ output contained only junctional sequences without quality scores, so filtering could not match that applied to full-length reads. Sequences were annotated with PyIR, a Python wrapper for IgBLAST v1.9, and V/J genes and CDR3 were assigned using IMGT germline references. Reads with weak V/J assignments (E-value above 1e-6), missing CDR3, stop codons, out-of-frame junctions, or ambiguous translated residues were removed. V3J clonotypes were defined as sequences sharing the same inferred V gene, J gene, and CDR3 amino acid sequence. Percentage overlap between repertoires was calculated by dividing the number of shared unique clonotypes by the size of the smaller repertoire. Richness of each repertoire was evaluated using RTK rarefaction, the Chao1 estimator, and Recon v2.1 estimates of unobserved clonotypes. The immuneACCESS repertoire file appears here via TCRdb, limited to in-frame rearrangements. These files lack a portion of the clones; in checked studies, under half of the deficit traces to unresolved V genes, and the cause of the others is not known. V, J and clone size are taken as reported in that table, and D and trimming were inferred from the DNA itself. Recorded for this sample are about half a million clones; around 73% of them occurred a single time. Together, the top ten hold around 12% of the sample.

Paper-wide results and their limitations: Pairwise subsampling led to the expectation that sequencing depth would affect the degree of clonotype sharing among donors. Because the study included a small number of donors, the genetic and exposure-history diversity represented was limited. Sampling was restricted to blood, and TCR repertoires in tissues likely differ from the TCR repertoires found in blood.

Comment on this clone: The antigen it recognizes is unknown. No base-level quality is on record; no much larger clone is a single base apart.

The CDR1 and CDR2 encoded by the germline V gene are SGHDT and YYEEEE. V is trimmed back by 2 bases and J by 5 bases, and the junction contains 8 bases that no gene match accounts for. Counted from cysteine to phenylalanine, this CDR3 has 15 amino acids. Only the CDR3 part of the read is kept: 45 bases, read in frame from the first base. The donors were healthy, HIV-negative adults with no recently reported acute infections or vaccinations. All donors were Caucasian adults living in Nashville, Tennessee, USA. For unsorted samples, tens of millions of PBMCs were counted, and genomic DNA was extracted using the QIAamp DNA Blood Mini kit. After blood collection by leukapheresis, PBMCs were isolated using Ficoll-Histopaque density gradient centrifugation and then cryopreserved in the vapor phase of liquid nitrogen.

This TCR was recovered from a woman aged 40 to 50 in good health. Some clones in this sample may be carry-over from other donors' samples. Sequenced material: PBMCs. Here the chain combines TRBV5-6 and TRBJ2-5; the central 8 bases match TRBD1. The CDR3 amino acid sequence is: CASSLQGGLGETQYF. The DNA reads TGTGCCAGCAGCTTACAGGGGGGCCTTGGGGAGACCCAGTACTTC. When the CDR3 is completed using the reference TRBV5-6 and TRBJ2-5 genes on either side, the full variable domain is DAGVTQSPTHLIKTRGQQVTLRCSPKSGHDTVSWYQQALGQGPQFIFQYYEEEERQRGNFPDRFSGHQFPNYSSELNVNALLLGDSALYLCASSLQGGLGETQYFGPGTRLLVL.